Below, 14 T cell receptor beta chains from the same sample are listed, as sequenced in a study of blood T cell repertoires in COVID-19. TCRdb's copy holds only in-frame clones and misses some; the assay was immunoSEQ multiplex PCR. The sample lists 40,000 or so clones, almost 90% occurring once. The source material was peripheral blood. Receptors originate from a human donor in a cohort sampled during active COVID-19.

This chain links TRBV5-3 with TRBJ2-5, with 14 nucleotides matching TRBD2. TRBV5-3 is labeled an ORF, and its function is uncertain. V gave up 4 bases and J gave up 0 bases; unmatched junction bases: 14. This CDR3 spans 20 amino acids. This CDR3 is CARSPSPGLAGAADQETQYF. The DNA of the CDR3 is TGTGCCAGAAGCCCCTCCCCGGGACTAGCGGGGGCCGCGGACCAAGAGACCCAGTACTTC.

The CDR3 region is CASSPGATNEKLFF. CDR3 sequence (DNA): TGTGCCAGCAGCCCCGGGGCAACTAATGAAAAACTGTTTTTT. The chain uses TRBV5-6 and TRBJ1-4, with unresolved D. The V gene's germline CDR1 is SGHDT and CDR2 YYEEEE. This CDR3 has 14 amino acids. The V and J ends lost 4 bases and 0 bases respectively, with 7 bases between them.

The V and J genes are TRBV6-5 and TRBJ2-2, with D tentatively TRBD1 (7 bases). Deletions cut 5 bases from V and 1 base from J, with 11 bases between. This CDR3 spans 15 amino acids. Germline V gene data show CDR1 as MNHEY and CDR2 as SVGAGI. The CDR3 DNA follows: TGTGCCAGCAGTCCCCAGGGGGGGAACACCGGGGAGCTGTTTTTT. Translation: CASSPQGGNTGELFF.

The V call is TRBV7-8, the J call TRBJ2-5; TRBD1 matches at 7 bases. The germline V gene encodes CDR1 SGHVS and CDR2 FQNEAQ. With 1 base clipped from V and 1 base from J, the junction kept 9 bases outside the gene matches. The CDR3 extends over 17 amino acids. The CDR3 DNA reads TGTGCCAGCAGCTTAGTTAGTTCGGGACAGTCCCAAGAGACCCAGTACTTC. This sequence encodes CASSLVSSGQSQETQYF.

The chain has TRBV30 and TRBJ2-2, with D perhaps TRBD2 (5 bases). V lost 5 bases, J lost 1 base, and 11 bases lay in between. The CDR3 runs to 14 residues. From germline, CDR1 is GTSNPN and CDR2 SVGIG (reference sequence). The chain's CDR3 is CAWAVGGNTGELFF. The DNA of the CDR3 is TGTGCCTGGGCGGTTGGAGGGAACACCGGGGAGCTGTTTTTT. The entire variable domain, with the rest obtained from reference TRBV30 and TRBJ2-2, is as follows: SQTIHQWPATLVQPVGSPLSLECTVEGTSNPNLYWYRQAAGRGLQLLFYSVGIGQISSEVPQNLSASRPQDRQFILSSKKLLLSDSGFYLCAWAVGGNTGELFFGEGSRLTVL.

This chain uses TRBV5-5 with TRBJ1-6, with no clear D. This CDR3 has 15 amino acids. Trimming cost V 4 bases and J 0 bases, with 8 bases left between them. Germline V gene data show CDR1 as SGHKS and CDR2 as YYEKEE (reference sequence). CDR3: CASSVVSSYNSPLHF. Written as DNA, the CDR3 is TGTGCCAGCAGCGTAGTTAGCTCCTATAATTCACCCCTCCACTTT. Looking up the rest from reference TRBV5-5 and TRBJ1-6 gives the full variable domain: DAGVTQSPTHLIKTRGQQVTLRCSPISGHKSVSWYQQVLGQGPQFIFQYYEKEERGRGNFPDRFSARQFPNYSSELNVNALLLGDSALYLCASSVVSSYNSPLHFGNGTRLTVT.

The chain employs TRBV7-3 and TRBJ1-1; D not resolved. From germline, CDR1 is SGHTA and CDR2 FQGTGA. This CDR3 is built from 15 residues. Trimming took 2 bases from V and 1 from J, leaving 11 bases between them. The CDR3 sequence is CASSLSGGRNTEAFF. CDR3 sequence (DNA): TGTGCCAGCAGCTTATCAGGAGGGAGGAACACTGAAGCTTTCTTT.

V gene TRBV6-2 or TRBV6-3 combines with J gene TRBJ1-1; D is possibly TRBD1 (5 bases). The germline CDR1 and CDR2 sequences are MNHEY and SVGEGT. This CDR3 has 16 amino acids. Between the trimmed V and J ends, which lost 1 base and 1 base, there was a span of 13 bases. CDR3 loop: CASSYFYRTGNTEAFF. As DNA, the CDR3 is TGTGCCAGCAGTTACTTCTATCGAACAGGGAACACTGAAGCTTTCTTT.

The chain carries TRBV30 and TRBJ1-5; D unresolved. The length of the CDR3 is 13 residues. Trimming took 2 bases from V and 5 from J, leaving 10 bases between them. The V gene's germline CDR1 is GTSNPN and CDR2 SVGIG (reference sequence). CDR3 sequence reads: CAWSTEWDQPQHF. The DNA for the CDR3 is TGTGCCTGGAGTACGGAGTGGGATCAGCCCCAGCATTTT. The whole variable domain, remainder taken from reference TRBV30 and TRBJ1-5, is SQTIHQWPATLVQPVGSPLSLECTVEGTSNPNLYWYRQAAGRGLQLLFYSVGIGQISSEVPQNLSASRPQDRQFILSSKKLLLSDSGFYLCAWSTEWDQPQHFGDGTRLSIL.

The chain joins TRBV10-2 to TRBJ2-1; D may be TRBD1 (5 bases). The CDR3 spans 18 residues. The germline gives CDR1 WSHSY, CDR2 SAAADI. Trimming removed 0 bases from V and 8 bases from J, with 23 bases in between. The CDR3 DNA follows: TGCGCCAGCAGTGAGTCAATATCACGGCAGACAGTTTTCGATGAGCAGTTCTTC. Translating it yields CASSESISRQTVFDEQFF.

This chain uses TRBV15 with TRBJ1-4; 11 bases fit TRBD1. V was pared by 0 bases and J by 7 bases, with 7 bases of the junction left unmatched. The CDR3 length is 17 residues. Germline V CDR1 and CDR2: LNHNV, YYDKDF (reference sequence). CDR3 bases: TGTGCCACCAGCAGAGATGTATCGGGACAGGGGGGTGAAAAACTGTTTTTT. Translated, it gives CATSRDVSGQGGEKLFF.

The gene calls are TRBV5-6 and TRBJ1-6, with 8 bases aligning to TRBD1. The trim removed 3 bases at V and 1 base at J, leaving 6 bases unmatched. The CDR3 runs to 17 residues. The V gene's germline CDR1 is SGHDT and CDR2 YYEEEE. The CDR3 here is CASSYLDRDSYNSPLHF. CDR3 in DNA: TGTGCCAGCAGCTACCTGGACAGGGATTCCTATAATTCACCCCTCCACTTT.

The V call is TRBV5-1, the J call TRBJ1-2, with 10 bases lining up with TRBD1. The CDR3 covers 15 residues. CDR1 and CDR2 (germline): SGHRS, YFSETQ. The V gene end was trimmed by 4 bases and the J gene end by 3 bases; junction bases not matched to a gene: 6. The CDR3 sequence is CASSQGTGDDYGYTF. The CDR3 DNA sequence: TGCGCCAGCAGCCAGGGGACAGGGGATGACTATGGCTACACCTTC.

The chain combines TRBV7-9 with TRBJ1-3, with 7 bases matching TRBD1. J lost 0 bases, V lost 6 bases, and 5 bases had no gene match. CDR3 length: 15 residues. Germline CDR1 is SEHNR and CDR2 is FQNEAQ (reference sequence). The CDR3: CASSRDSRSGNTIYF. The CDR3 DNA reads as TGTGCCAGCAGTCGGGACAGTCGCTCTGGAAACACCATATATTTT.